Ten or more counts support the clone carrying this T cell receptor (beta chain). Its cognate antigen is unknown. The cDNA was generated through 5'RACE incorporating 10-nucleotide random UMIs. MiXCR, run by TCRdb on the 5' RACE reads, gives a single entry per CDR3 protein. The sample lists 57,000 or so distinct CDR3 sequences; around 9.7% were seen once. The data derive from a study of neurological immune-mediated disorders. General observations from the study: Private repertoires in all groups were suggested by the finding that expanded clones across subjects shared no CDR3 amino acid sequences.

Time point: longitudinal time-point 2. The study used blood bank volunteers in Maryland, USA, as healthy controls. From 2 million PBMCs stored at -80 C, the unsorted libraries were generated. The sample consisted of PBMCs. The receptor was derived from a man aged 30 to 39 in good health.

CDR3 coding DNA: TGTGCCAGCAGTTTAAAAGTTCGGCCTGGGGCCAACGTCCTGACTTTC. Protein: CASSLKVRPGANVLTF. The V and J genes are TRBV27 and TRBJ2-6; D unclear. CDR3 length: 16 amino acids. V gave up 2 bases and J gave up 2 bases, with 10 bases separating them. Germline lookup yields CDR1 MNHEY and CDR2 SMNVEV (reference sequence).